Listed below are T cell receptor beta chains from one sample, sequenced in a study of blood T cell repertoires in COVID-19. Measured with immunoSEQ multiplex PCR; TCRdb has only the in-frame clones, and not every one. Of approximately 97,000 clones in the sample, around four fifths were seen once. Material: peripheral blood. These TCRs come from a human donor in a cohort sampled during active COVID-19. The CDR3 runs from the conserved cysteine through the conserved F or W. A D gene is named only where the DNA matches it firmly. Some rows have no size entry. The others give once, few or many, or a class for an expanded clone.

NA	15	TRBD1	TRBV6-5	TRBJ2-5	TGTGCCAGCAGGGTGGACAGGGGGCTTGAAGAGACCCAGTACTTC	CASRVDRGLEETQYF
few	13	NA	TRBV6-5	TRBJ1-5	TGTGCCAGCGCTGACAGGCCTAATCAGCCCCAGCATTTT	CASADRPNQPQHF
once	20	NA	TRBV6-1	TRBJ1-5	TGTGCCAGCAGTGAAGAGGGTAGGGGCGTCTCGGCTGGGGGGAATCAGCCCCAGCATTTT	CASSEEGRGVSAGGNQPQHF
NA	13	TRBD1	TRBV6-5	TRBJ2-5	TGTGCCAGCCGGGACAGGGGTGGGCAGACCCAGTACTTC	CASRDRGGQTQYF
NA	14	TRBD1	TRBV28	TRBJ1-4	TGTGCCAGCAGTTCCAGGGGGACCCATGAAAAACTGTTTTTT	CASSSRGTHEKLFF
NA	15	NA	TRBV5-4	TRBJ1-6	TGTGCCAGCAGCTTACCGGGAGCCGGGGATTCACCCCTCCACTTT	CASSLPGAGDSPLHF
NA	19	NA	TRBV5-1	TRBJ2-6	TGCGCCAGCCGCTCGGGGGGCGTCGGCATTGGCTCTGGGGCCAACGTCCTGACTTTC	CASRSGGVGIGSGANVLTF
NA	12	NA	TRBV7-9	TRBJ1-5	TGTGCCAGCAGCTTCGAGTATCAGCCCCAGCATTTT	CASSFEYQPQHF
NA	17	NA	TRBV27	TRBJ2-7	TGTGCCAGCAGTTTATCGCGGGGCACGGTGAGGCCCTACGAGCAGTACTTC	CASSLSRGTVRPYEQYF
once	15	NA	TRBV7-3	TRBJ2-1	TGTGCCAGCAGCTTACAGGGTGGCCTTAACAATGAGCAGTTCTTC	CASSLQGGLNNEQFF
NA	15	TRBD2	TRBV5-8	TRBJ2-1	TGTGCCAGCAGCGCCGGGACTAGCAGTCTCAATGAGCAGTTCTTC	CASSAGTSSLNEQFF
NA	16	TRBD2	TRBV15	TRBJ2-1	TGTGCCACCAGCAGGGGACTAGCGGGGCCCTACAATGAGCAGTTCTTC	CATSRGLAGPYNEQFF
NA	15	TRBD2	TRBV11-3	TRBJ2-1	TGTGCCAGCAGCTTAATACTAGCGGCCTACAATGAGCAGTTCTTC	CASSLILAAYNEQFF
NA	17	NA	TRBV5-1	TRBJ2-3	TGCGCCAGCAGCTTGAATGGTGCGGGGACTAGCACAGATACGCAGTATTTT	CASSLNGAGTSTDTQYF
NA	16	TRBD1	TRBV3-1/TRBV3-2	TRBJ2-2	TGTGCCAGCAGCCAAGACGGGACAGGGCTGAACGGGGAGCTGTTTTTT	CASSQDGTGLNGELFF
NA	18	TRBD2	TRBV4-2	TRBJ2-3	TGTGCCAGCAGCCAGGGACTAGCGGGGTCGGGAACGCCAGATACGCAGTATTTT	CASSQGLAGSGTPDTQYF
NA	13	NA	TRBV19	TRBJ1-5	TGTGCCAGTAGTATACAGTTTCATCAGCCCCAGCATTTT	CASSIQFHQPQHF
NA	14	NA	TRBV6-2/TRBV6-3	TRBJ2-6	TGTGCCAGCAGTTTTCACTCTGGGGCCAACGTCCTGACTTTC	CASSFHSGANVLTF
NA	12	TRBD1	TRBV7-9	TRBJ1-1	TGTGCCAGCAGCTTAGCGCAGGGGGTAGCTTTCTTT	CASSLAQGVAFF
NA	20	NA	TRBV7-8	TRBJ1-2	TGTGCCAGCAGCTTAGGGCTTGGCGGGGGAAGTTTTCGTAGAGAAGATGGCTACACCTTC	CASSLGLGGGSFRREDGYTF
once	16	TRBD2	TRBV7-6	TRBJ2-7	TGTGCCAGCAGCTTAATGCGAGCGGGGGGCGCCTACGAGCAGTACTTC	CASSLMRAGGAYEQYF
NA	16	NA	TRBV18	TRBJ2-1	TGTGCCAGCTCACCGCAGCCGGGAGCAGGCCAGAATGAGCAGTTCTTC	CASSPQPGAGQNEQFF
NA	15	TRBD2	TRBV19	TRBJ2-3	TGTGCCAGTAGTATGAGCGGGGGGCGGTCAGATACGCAGTATTTT	CASSMSGGRSDTQYF
NA	15	TRBD1	TRBV12-5	TRBJ2-7	TGTGCTAGTGGTTTGGGACAGGGATCCTACTACGAGCAGTACTTC	CASGLGQGSYYEQYF
NA	11	TRBD1	TRBV3-1/TRBV3-2	TRBJ1-2	TGTGCCAGCAGCCAGACAGGGGGCGTCACCTTC	CASSQTGGVTF
NA	15	NA	TRBV7-2	TRBJ1-4	TGTGCCAGCAGCTTATACAGGGCCACTAATGAAAAACTGTTTTTT	CASSLYRATNEKLFF
NA	15	TRBD2	TRBV18	TRBJ2-7	TGTGCCAGCTCACTGAGGGAGCGGGGGGGCGGCGAGCAGTACTTC	CASSLRERGGGEQYF
NA	15	NA	TRBV29-1	TRBJ1-6	TGCAGCGTTGAAGATCCCGGGGTCCCGGGGTCACCCCTCCACTTT	CSVEDPGVPGSPLHF
NA	15	TRBD2	TRBV11-3	TRBJ2-5	TGTGCCAGCAGCTTAACCAGCGGGGGACAACAGACCCAGTACTTC	CASSLTSGGQQTQYF
NA	14	NA	TRBV7-3	TRBJ1-1	TGTGCCAGCAGCGCTGGACAGAGCAACACTGAAGCTTTCTTT	CASSAGQSNTEAFF
NA	12	NA	TRBV2	TRBJ2-5	TGTGCCAGCAGGGACTATCAAGAGACCCAGTACTTC	CASRDYQETQYF
NA	14	TRBD1	TRBV7-2	TRBJ1-2	TGTGCCAGCAGCTTAAACAGGGGGCCCTATGGCTACACCTTC	CASSLNRGPYGYTF
NA	14	NA	TRBV6-2/TRBV6-3	TRBJ1-2	TGTGCCAGCAGCCCCAGACCCGACAGCTATGGCTACACCTTC	CASSPRPDSYGYTF
NA	14	NA	TRBV7-9	TRBJ1-1	TGTGCCAGCACCATGGAGGGGGGGAGGACTGAAGCTTTCTTT	CASTMEGGRTEAFF
NA	16	TRBD1	TRBV5-5	TRBJ2-7	TGTGCCAGCAGTTCCCAATCGTGGACAGGAACCTACGAGCAGTACTTC	CASSSQSWTGTYEQYF
NA	14	TRBD1	TRBV5-6	TRBJ1-2	TGTGCCAGCAGCCAGGACAGGGGCAACTATGGCTACACCTTC	CASSQDRGNYGYTF
NA	14	TRBD1	TRBV18	TRBJ1-1	TGTGCCAGCTCAGCGGACAGGGCGAGGACTGAAGCTTTCTTT	CASSADRARTEAFF
NA	14	NA	TRBV9	TRBJ2-3	TGTGCCAGCAGCGTAGTAAGAGTTGAAGATACGCAGTATTTT	CASSVVRVEDTQYF
NA	12	NA	TRBV13	TRBJ2-7	TGTGCCAGCAGCACACGACTACACGAGCAGTACTTC	CASSTRLHEQYF
few	13	TRBD1	TRBV29-1	TRBJ1-1	TGCAGCGTGAACAGGGGGAAGAACACTGAAGCTTTCTTT	CSVNRGKNTEAFF
few	15	NA	TRBV5-4	TRBJ2-3	TGTGCCAGCAGCTTGACAGGGAGAGGGACAGATACGCAGTATTTT	CASSLTGRGTDTQYF
NA	15	TRBD1	TRBV5-1	TRBJ1-5	TGCGCCAGCAGCTTGGCCGGACAGGGCAATCAGCCCCAGCATTTT	CASSLAGQGNQPQHF
NA	13	TRBD1	TRBV2	TRBJ1-2	TGTGCCAGGGGACAGGGCTTTGACTATGGCTACACCTTC	CARGQGFDYGYTF
NA	15	NA	TRBV11-2	TRBJ2-7	TGTGCCAGCAGCTTAACAACAGGGCTAACCTACGAGCAGTACTTC	CASSLTTGLTYEQYF
NA	15	TRBD2	TRBV7-2	TRBJ2-3	TGTGCCAGCAGGCTAGTGGGGACTAGCTCAGATACGCAGTATTTT	CASRLVGTSSDTQYF
NA	14	NA	TRBV6-5	TRBJ1-5	TGTGCCAGCACCCGTGGGGGGGACCCCCCCGCCCAGCATTTT	CASTRGGDPPAQHF
few	14	NA	TRBV27	TRBJ2-7	TGTGCCAGCACCCCAGACAGGTACGCCTCCGAGCAGTACTTC	CASTPDRYASEQYF
NA	15	TRBD1	TRBV5-1	TRBJ2-7	TGCGCCAGCAGCTTGGGGCAGGGGGCTCTCGACGAGCAGTACTTC	CASSLGQGALDEQYF
NA	15	TRBD2	TRBV5-4	TRBJ2-2	TGTGCCAGCAGCTCGGGACTAGGATATAGCGGGGAGCTGTTTTTT	CASSSGLGYSGELFF
NA	14	TRBD1	TRBV6-5	TRBJ2-7	TGTGCCAGCAGACGGACAGGGAGCTCCTACGAGCAGTACTTC	CASRRTGSSYEQYF
NA	15	TRBD2	TRBV4-2	TRBJ2-1	TGTGCCAGCAGCCAAGACATTGGGAGGGGCGGGGAGCAGTTCTTC	CASSQDIGRGGEQFF
NA	14	TRBD1	TRBV7-2	TRBJ2-5	TGTGCCAGCAGCACCCGGACAGGGCGGGAGACCCAGTACTTC	CASSTRTGRETQYF
once	14	NA	TRBV5-1	TRBJ1-1	TGCGCCAGCAGCTGGGCTGGACAGAACACTGAAGCTTTCTTT	CASSWAGQNTEAFF
few	16	NA	TRBV19	TRBJ1-4	TGTGCCAGTAGTAGGAATCCAGGGCTCCCTAATGAAAAACTGTTTTTT	CASSRNPGLPNEKLFF
NA	18	TRBD2	TRBV7-9	TRBJ2-1	TGTGCCAGCAGCTTAGCTAGCGGGGGCCTCCAAACTTACAATGAGCAGTTCTTC	CASSLASGGLQTYNEQFF
NA	14	NA	TRBV6-5	TRBJ2-6	TGTGCCAGCAGTACCGGTAGAGGGGCCAACGTCCTGACTTTC	CASSTGRGANVLTF
NA	14	NA	TRBV21-1	TRBJ2-2	TGTGCCCGAGAAACAGGGGAGAGGACCGGGGAGCTGTTTTTT	CARETGERTGELFF
few	15	TRBD2	TRBV7-2	TRBJ2-7	TGTGCCAGCAGCTTAGCCCTAGCGGGGGGCCGGGAGCAGTACTTC	CASSLALAGGREQYF
NA	19	NA	TRBV28	TRBJ2-1	TGTCCACCAGCAGAGGTGGGACACTTGATTTTTGGCTCCTACAATGAGCAGTTCTTC	CPPAEVGHLIFGSYNEQFF
NA	16	TRBD1	TRBV27	TRBJ1-1	TGTGCCAGCAGTGTCCCGGGACAGGGTGGGTCCACTGAAGCTTTCTTT	CASSVPGQGGSTEAFF